Shown below are 4 T cell receptor beta chains from a single sample sequenced in a study of vaccination and CD4 T cells after COVID-19. What these receptors recognize is not known. Sequencing of the DNA from cultured CD4+ T cells was carried out with the Oncomine TCR Beta short-read assay. Each CDR3 protein is one row after TCRdb ran MiXCR on the PCR reads. The repertoire has fewer than 7,500 distinct CDR3 sequences, around 60% of them found once; the top ten carry 34%. Sample treatment: roughly 11-day PBMC culture with coronavirus spike peptide pools or control peptides (ViraFEST assay). Sequencing was done on a sample of CD4+ T cells from blood, cultured in vitro. These receptors were collected from a human donor who had recovered from COVID-19.

This clonotype appeared a single time. The chain carries TRBV5-1 and TRBJ2-5; TRBD1 is a possible D gene (5 bases). Germline-derived CDR1 and CDR2 are SGHRS and YFSETQ. Trimming pared 4 bases from V and 5 bases from J, leaving 12 bases between. The CDR3 extends over 13 amino acids. CDR3 nucleotides: TGCGCCAGCAGCGTTGTAGGGGTGGAGACCCAGTACTTC. This gives the protein CASSVVGVETQYF.

The V gene is TRBV28, the J gene TRBJ2-7, with D perhaps TRBD1 (5 bases). Germline V lookup: CDR1 MDHEN, CDR2 SYDVKM. The V and J ends lost 3 bases and 3 bases respectively, with 9 bases between them. This CDR3 is built from 13 residues. This CDR3 is CASSFAGHYEQYF. CDR3 nucleotides: TGTGCCAGCAGTTTCGCAGGGCACTACGAGCAGTACTTC.

The J gene is TRBJ2-2, the V gene TRBV19; the match to TRBD2 covers 8 bases. CDR1 and CDR2 from the germline V gene are LNHDA and SQIVND (reference sequence). Germline trimming cut 9 bases from V and 0 bases from J; bases unmatched to any gene: 3. This CDR3 contains 14 residues. CDR3 region: CASRGLANTGELFF. In DNA, the CDR3 is TGTGCCAGCAGGGGACTAGCGAACACCGGGGAGCTGTTTTTT.

V is TRBV7-8 and J is TRBJ1-1, with D unresolved. The CDR3 is 15 amino acids. In germline, CDR1 is SGHVS, CDR2 FQNEAQ. V shed 5 bases and J shed 8 bases, with 21 bases lying between them. The CDR3 DNA reads as TGTGCCAGCAGCCGTACCACCGGGCCCCGTGGGGAAGCTTTCTTT. Translation gives CASSRTTGPRGEAFF.